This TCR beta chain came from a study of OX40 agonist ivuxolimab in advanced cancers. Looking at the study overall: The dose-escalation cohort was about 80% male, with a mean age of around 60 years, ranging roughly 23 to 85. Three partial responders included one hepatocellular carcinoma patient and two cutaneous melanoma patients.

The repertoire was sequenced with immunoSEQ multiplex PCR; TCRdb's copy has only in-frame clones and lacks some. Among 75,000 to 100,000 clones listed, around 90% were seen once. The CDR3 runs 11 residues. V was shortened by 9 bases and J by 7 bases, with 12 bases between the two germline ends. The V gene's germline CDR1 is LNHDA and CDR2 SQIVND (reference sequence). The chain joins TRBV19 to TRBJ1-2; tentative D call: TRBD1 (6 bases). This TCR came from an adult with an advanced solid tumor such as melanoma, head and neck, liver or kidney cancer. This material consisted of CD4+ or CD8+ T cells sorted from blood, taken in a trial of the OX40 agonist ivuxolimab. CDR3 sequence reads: CASKQGSGYTF. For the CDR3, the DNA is TGTGCCAGCAAACAGGGAAGTGGCTACACCTTC.